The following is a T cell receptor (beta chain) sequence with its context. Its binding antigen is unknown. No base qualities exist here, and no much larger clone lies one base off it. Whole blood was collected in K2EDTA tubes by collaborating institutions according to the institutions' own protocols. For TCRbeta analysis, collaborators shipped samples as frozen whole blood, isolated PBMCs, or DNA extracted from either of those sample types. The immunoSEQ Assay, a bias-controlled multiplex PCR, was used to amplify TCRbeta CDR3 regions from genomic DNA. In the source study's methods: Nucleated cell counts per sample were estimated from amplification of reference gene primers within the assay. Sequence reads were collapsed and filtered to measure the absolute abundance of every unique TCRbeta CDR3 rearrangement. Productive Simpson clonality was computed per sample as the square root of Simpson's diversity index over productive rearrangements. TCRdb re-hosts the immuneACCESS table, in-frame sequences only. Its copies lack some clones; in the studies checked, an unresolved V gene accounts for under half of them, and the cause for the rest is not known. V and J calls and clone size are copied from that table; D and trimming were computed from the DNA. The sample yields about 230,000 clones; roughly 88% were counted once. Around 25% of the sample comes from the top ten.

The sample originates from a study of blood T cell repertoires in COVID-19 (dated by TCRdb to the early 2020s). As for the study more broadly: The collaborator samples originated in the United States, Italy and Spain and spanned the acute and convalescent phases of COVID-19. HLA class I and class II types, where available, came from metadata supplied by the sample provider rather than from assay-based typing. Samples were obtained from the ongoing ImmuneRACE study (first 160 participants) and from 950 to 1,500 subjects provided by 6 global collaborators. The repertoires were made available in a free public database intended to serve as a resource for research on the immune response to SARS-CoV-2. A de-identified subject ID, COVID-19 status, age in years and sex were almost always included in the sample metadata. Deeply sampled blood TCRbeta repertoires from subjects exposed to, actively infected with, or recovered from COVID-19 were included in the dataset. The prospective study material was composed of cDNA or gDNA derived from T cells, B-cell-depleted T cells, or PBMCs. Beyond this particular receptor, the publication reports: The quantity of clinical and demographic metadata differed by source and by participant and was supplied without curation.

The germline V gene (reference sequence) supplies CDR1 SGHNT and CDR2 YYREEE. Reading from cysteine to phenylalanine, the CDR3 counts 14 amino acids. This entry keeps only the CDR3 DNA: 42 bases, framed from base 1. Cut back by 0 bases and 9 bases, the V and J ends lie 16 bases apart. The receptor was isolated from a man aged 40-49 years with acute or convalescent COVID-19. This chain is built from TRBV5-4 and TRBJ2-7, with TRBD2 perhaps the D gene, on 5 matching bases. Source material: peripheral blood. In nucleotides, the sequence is TGTGCCAGCAGCTTGGTCGGCCTCGGTGAGGGGCAGTACTTC. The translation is CASSLVGLGEGQYF.